The TCR beta chain described here comes from a study of T cells in Graves' hyperthyroidism and ophthalmopathy. This clonotype was seen repeatedly, ten times or more. The patients, who ranged from 18 to 65 in age, presented with newly diagnosed hyperthyroidism lasting under 2 months. It was uncontrolled infection, other autoimmune disease, pregnancy or lactation that excluded patients. Authors of the study amplified TCR beta CDR3 regions from RNA transcripts. The primer set for the first-round RT-PCR of the TCR CDR3 was HTBI. One entry per CDR3 protein, called by TCRdb with MiXCR from the multiplex PCR reads. This sample has about 840,000 distinct CDR3 sequences, with 35% to 40% found just once. In germline, CDR1 is SQVTM, CDR2 ANQGSEA. The V gene lost 4 bases and the J gene lost 3 bases, with 10 bases spanning the gap. The CDR3 has 12 residues.

Sequenced input: blood. This chain links TRBV29-1 with TRBJ2-7; D is ambiguous. The TCR was taken from a young man with Graves' hyperthyroidism. CDR3 in amino acids: CSVVFPDYEQYF. The CDR3 DNA follows: TGCAGCGTTGTCTTCCCCGACTACGAGCAGTACTTC.